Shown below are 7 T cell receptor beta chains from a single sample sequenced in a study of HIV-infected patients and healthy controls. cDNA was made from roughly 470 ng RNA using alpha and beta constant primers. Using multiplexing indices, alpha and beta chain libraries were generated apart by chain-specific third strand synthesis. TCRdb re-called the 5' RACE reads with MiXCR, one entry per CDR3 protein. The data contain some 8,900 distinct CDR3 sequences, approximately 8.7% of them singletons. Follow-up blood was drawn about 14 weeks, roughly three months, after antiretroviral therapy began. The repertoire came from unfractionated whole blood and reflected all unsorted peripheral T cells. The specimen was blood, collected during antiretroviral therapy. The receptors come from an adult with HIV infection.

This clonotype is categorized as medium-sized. The CDR3 DNA reads TGTGCCAGCAGCTGGGTCACAGATACGCAGTATTTT. Amino acid sequence: CASSWVTDTQYF. This sequence joins TRBV7-2 and TRBJ2-3; D is undetermined. The length of the CDR3 is 12 residues. V dropped 4 bases and J dropped 2 bases, with 4 bases sitting between them. CDR1 is SGHTA, CDR2 FQGNSA, per germline.

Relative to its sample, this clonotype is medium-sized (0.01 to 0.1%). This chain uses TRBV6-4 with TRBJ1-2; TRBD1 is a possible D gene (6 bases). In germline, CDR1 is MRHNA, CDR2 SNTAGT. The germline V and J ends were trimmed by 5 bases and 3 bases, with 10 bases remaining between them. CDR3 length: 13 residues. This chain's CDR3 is CASSPDRDYGYTF. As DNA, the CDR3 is TGTGCCAGCAGTCCGGACAGAGACTATGGCTACACCTTC.

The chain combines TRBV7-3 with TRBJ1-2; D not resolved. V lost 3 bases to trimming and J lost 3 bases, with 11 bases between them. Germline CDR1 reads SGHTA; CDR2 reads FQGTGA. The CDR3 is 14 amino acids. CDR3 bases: TGTGCCAGCAGCTTGTTTGGGTTAGACTATGGCTACACCTTC. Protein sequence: CASSLFGLDYGYTF. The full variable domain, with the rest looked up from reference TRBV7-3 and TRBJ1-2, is GAGVSQTPSNKVTEKGKYVELRCDPISGHTALYWYRQSLGQGPEFLIYFQGTGAADDSGLPNDRFFAVRPEGSVSTLKIQRTERGDSAVYLCASSLFGLDYGYTFGSGTRLTVV.

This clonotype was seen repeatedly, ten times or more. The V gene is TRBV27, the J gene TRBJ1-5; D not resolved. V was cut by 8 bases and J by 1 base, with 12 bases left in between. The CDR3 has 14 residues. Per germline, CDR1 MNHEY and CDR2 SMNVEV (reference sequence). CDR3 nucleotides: TGTGCCAGCTCCTTGACCGGCAGCAATCAGCCCCAGCATTTT. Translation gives CASSLTGSNQPQHF.

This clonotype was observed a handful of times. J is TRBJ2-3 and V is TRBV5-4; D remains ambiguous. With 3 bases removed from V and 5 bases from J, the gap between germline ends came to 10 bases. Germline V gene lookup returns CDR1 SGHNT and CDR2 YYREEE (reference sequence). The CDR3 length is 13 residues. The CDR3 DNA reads TGTGCCAGCAGCTCCGCGGCTGAAGATACGCAGTATTTT. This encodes CASSSAAEDTQYF.

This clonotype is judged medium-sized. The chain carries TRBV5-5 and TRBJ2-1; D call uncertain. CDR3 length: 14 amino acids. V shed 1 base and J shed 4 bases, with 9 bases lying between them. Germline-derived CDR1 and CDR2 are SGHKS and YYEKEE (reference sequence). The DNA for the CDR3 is TGTGCCAGCAGCTTGCTAGACCTTTACAATGAGCAGTTCTTC. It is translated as CASSLLDLYNEQFF.

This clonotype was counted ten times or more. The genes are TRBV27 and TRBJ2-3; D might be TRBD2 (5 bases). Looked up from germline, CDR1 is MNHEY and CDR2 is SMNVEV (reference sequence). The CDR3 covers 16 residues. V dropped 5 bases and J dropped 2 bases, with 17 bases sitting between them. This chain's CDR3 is CASSKLSSGFTDTQYF. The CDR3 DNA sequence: TGTGCCAGCAGTAAGCTTAGTTCGGGGTTCACAGATACGCAGTATTTT.